Below are 2 T cell receptor beta chains sequenced from a single sample in a study of identifying expanded T cells in peripheral blood. The table came from immunoSEQ multiplex PCR; TCRdb's copy has only in-frame clones and leaves some out. The data contain approximately 92,000 clones, 80% to 90% of them singletons. The sample was blood. Receptor source: a person aged 18 to 75 in good health.

Only one count was recorded for this clone. The rearrangement links TRBV27 to TRBJ1-1; no definite D call. This CDR3 is built from 14 residues. V was pared by 1 base and J by 1 base, with 7 bases between. Germline V gives CDR1 MNHEY, CDR2 SMNVEV (reference sequence). The CDR3 DNA is TGTGCCAGCAGTTTATATACAGCGAACACTGAAGCTTTCTTT. Encoded protein: CASSLYTANTEAFF.

This clone came up once. The chain joins TRBV7-2 to TRBJ1-4; tentative D call: TRBD1 (5 bases). The CDR3 is 14 amino acids. V was trimmed by 5 bases and J by 4 bases, leaving 11 bases between them. Germline lookup yields CDR1 SGHTA and CDR2 FQGNSA. The CDR3 sequence: CASSRRGDNEKLFF. In DNA form, the CDR3 reads TGTGCCAGCAGCCGACGGGGCGATAATGAAAAACTGTTTTTT.